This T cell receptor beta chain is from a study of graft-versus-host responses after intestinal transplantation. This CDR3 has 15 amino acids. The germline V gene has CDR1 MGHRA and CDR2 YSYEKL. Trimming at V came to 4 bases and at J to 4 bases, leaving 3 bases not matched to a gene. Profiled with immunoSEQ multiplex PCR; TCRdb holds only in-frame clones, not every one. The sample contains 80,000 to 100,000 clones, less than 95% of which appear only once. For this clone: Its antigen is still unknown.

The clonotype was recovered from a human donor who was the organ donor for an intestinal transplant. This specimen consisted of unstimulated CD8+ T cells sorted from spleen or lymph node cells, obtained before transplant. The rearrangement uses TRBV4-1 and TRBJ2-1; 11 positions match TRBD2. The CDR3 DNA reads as TGCGCCAGCAGCCCCCGACTAGCGGGGTACAATGAGCAGTTCTTC. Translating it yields CASSPRLAGYNEQFF.